Below are 18 T cell receptor beta chains sequenced from a single sample in a study of cytomegalovirus exposure and HLA in healthy donors. PCR involved 60 Vbeta and 13 Jbeta primers. Assay: immunoSEQ multiplex PCR; the TCRdb copy retains only in-frame clones and omits some. This sample yields around 240,000 clones, of which 82% are seen a single time; 5% to 6.5% belongs to the top ten. The sequencing sample was made of PBMCs. The receptors were sampled from a woman aged 40 to 50 in good health and CMV-seropositive.

This rearrangement joins TRBV5-1 to TRBJ2-7, with TRBD2 identical over 8 bases. The germline V gene has CDR1 SGHRS and CDR2 YFSETQ. There are 15 residues in the CDR3. The V and J ends lost 4 bases and 0 bases, in that order; junction bases with no gene match: 6. The CDR3 region is CASSTQRESSYEQYF. In DNA form, the CDR3 reads TGCGCCAGCAGCACTCAGCGGGAGTCCTCCTACGAGCAGTACTTC.

The V call is TRBV5-1, the J call TRBJ2-7, with D possibly matching TRBD1 (6 bases). Trimming pared 6 bases from V and 0 bases from J, leaving 10 bases between. The CDR3 is 13 residues long. The germline CDR1 and CDR2 sequences are SGHRS and YFSETQ. The CDR3 DNA is TGCGCCAGCAATCAGGGGAGCTCCTACGAGCAGTACTTC. Translated: CASNQGSSYEQYF.

This clone has just a few counts. The rearrangement joins TRBV7-9 to TRBJ1-2; D call uncertain. The CDR3 spans 15 residues. V lost 5 bases and J 0 bases, leaving 13 bases between the germline ends. Germline lookup yields CDR1 SEHNR and CDR2 FQNEAQ (reference sequence). The CDR3 DNA sequence: TGTGCCAGCAGCCCTTCCCGCGCTTCTAACTATGGCTACACCTTC. Protein sequence: CASSPSRASNYGYTF. The variable domain in full, completed from reference TRBV7-9 and TRBJ1-2, reads DTGVSQNPRHKITKRGQNVTFRCDPISEHNRLYWYRQTLGQGPEFLTYFQNEAQLEKSRLLSDRFSAERPKGSFSTLEIQRTEQGDSAMYLCASSPSRASNYGYTFGSGTRLTVV.

This clone was recorded once. The chain is built from TRBV4-3 and TRBJ1-2, with TRBD1 identical over 9 bases. CDR3 length: 14 residues. After removal of 1 base from V and 8 bases from J, the junction contained 5 bases not matched to a gene. The germline V gene encodes CDR1 LGHNA and CDR2 YSLEER. This CDR3 is CASSQVQGAGGYTF. The CDR3 coding sequence is TGCGCCAGCAGCCAAGTACAGGGGGCGGGCGGCTACACCTTC.

This clone was seen only once. This sequence joins TRBV18 and TRBJ1-1; 7 bases agree with TRBD1. V lost 0 bases and J lost 1; bases outside the gene matches: 5. The CDR3 sequence is 16 residues long. Looked up from germline, CDR1 is KGHSH and CDR2 is LQKENI. DNA for the CDR3: TGTGCCAGCTCACCACCTGTCACAGGGGCGAACACTGAAGCTTTCTTT. It yields the protein CASSPPVTGANTEAFF.

The rearrangement links TRBV27 to TRBJ1-1; tentatively, D is TRBD1 (5 bases). CDR3 length: 14 amino acids. V was clipped by 5 bases and J by 5 bases, with 15 bases between them. CDR1 MNHEY and CDR2 SMNVEV come from the germline V gene (reference sequence). CDR3 sequence reads: CASSVSGGWTEAFF. In DNA, the CDR3 is TGTGCCAGCAGTGTTTCTGGGGGGTGGACTGAAGCTTTCTTT.

The J gene is TRBJ2-1, the V gene TRBV7-2; D call uncertain. Germline V gene data show CDR1 as SGHTA and CDR2 as FQGNSA. The CDR3 length is 13 residues. Trimming took 5 bases from V and 1 from J, leaving 6 bases between them. The CDR3 nucleotides are TGTGCCAGCAGCCCCGGGTCCTACAATGAGCAGTTCTTC. It is translated as CASSPGSYNEQFF. Full variable domain (remainder filled in from reference TRBV7-2 and TRBJ2-1): GAGVSQSPSNKVTEKGKDVELRCDPISGHTALYWYRQSLGQGLEFLIYFQGNSAPDKSGLPSDRFSAERTGGSVSTLTIQRTQQEDSAVYLCASSPGSYNEQFFGPGTRLTVL.

V and J are TRBV29-1 and TRBJ1-2; 9 bases line up with TRBD1. This CDR3 is 15 amino acids long. Germline V gives CDR1 SQVTM, CDR2 ANQGSEA. The J segment lost 4 bases and the V segment lost 4 bases, leaving 10 bases of the junction unmatched. The CDR3 nucleotides are TGCAGCGTTGTAGCCGGGACAGGGATCGGCTATGGCTACACCTTC. This gives the protein CSVVAGTGIGYGYTF. The complete variable domain, with remaining parts taken from reference TRBV29-1 and TRBJ1-2, reads SAVISQKPSRDICQRGTSLTIQCQVDSQVTMMFWYRQQPGQSLTLIATANQGSEATYESGFVIDKFPISRPNLTFSTLTVSNMSPEDSSIYLCSVVAGTGIGYGYTFGSGTRLTVV.

This clone was seen only a few times. V gene TRBV6-4 combines with J gene TRBJ1-2; 9 bases fit TRBD1. Germline trimming cut 6 bases from V and 7 bases from J; bases unmatched to any gene: 6. Looked up from germline, CDR1 is MRHNA and CDR2 is SNTAGT. The CDR3 is made up of 13 amino acids. This CDR3 reads CASRSGQGSGYTF. As DNA, the CDR3 is TGTGCCAGCAGATCGGGACAGGGTAGTGGCTACACCTTC.

This chain uses TRBV6-5 with TRBJ2-5, with 8 bases lining up with TRBD1. Trimming removed 6 bases from V and 5 bases from J; junction bases left unmatched: 2. CDR3 length equals 12 residues. CDR1 and CDR2 (germline): MNHEY, SVGAGI. The CDR3 reads CASRRQGETQYF. The CDR3 DNA reads as TGTGCCAGCAGAAGACAGGGGGAGACCCAGTACTTC.

This clone was seen only once. J is TRBJ1-6 and V is TRBV7-3, with D hard to call. The CDR3 totals 13 residues. Trimming took off 4 bases at V and 6 bases at J, with 7 bases between the two ends. Germline V gives CDR1 SGHTA, CDR2 FQGTGA. In DNA form, the CDR3 reads TGTGCCAGCAGCTCCGGGTTTAATTCACCCCTCCACTTT. This codes for CASSSGFNSPLHF.

The table lists this clone with a few counts. The CDR3 reads CASSPGLAGRNEQYF. CDR3 coding DNA: TGTGCCAGCAGCCCTGGACTAGCGGGTAGAAACGAGCAGTACTTC. J is TRBJ2-7 and V is TRBV7-2, with 11 bases fitting TRBD2. J lost 5 bases, V lost 5 bases, and 8 bases had no gene match. Germline V CDR1 and CDR2: SGHTA, FQGNSA. This CDR3 has 15 amino acids.

The chain combines TRBV7-2 with TRBJ2-5; 11 bases fit TRBD1. The CDR3 length is 15 residues. Trimming removed 5 bases from V and 5 bases from J; junction bases left unmatched: 7. CDR1 is SGHTA and CDR2 is FQGNSA in the germline V gene. This chain's CDR3 is CASSKDRGRVETQYF. The CDR3 DNA is TGTGCCAGCAGCAAGGACAGGGGGCGCGTCGAGACCCAGTACTTC.

The chain has TRBV19 and TRBJ2-5, with 8 nucleotides matching TRBD2. CDR3 length equals 13 residues. V shed 6 bases and J 3 bases; nucleotides not matched to a gene: 3. The V gene's germline CDR1 is LNHDA and CDR2 SQIVND (reference sequence). This CDR3 is CASRQLAEETQYF. In DNA, the CDR3 is TGTGCCAGTAGACAACTAGCGGAAGAGACCCAGTACTTC. Looking up the rest from reference TRBV19 and TRBJ2-5 gives the full variable domain: DGGITQSPKYLFRKEGQNVTLSCEQNLNHDAMYWYRQDPGQGLRLIYYSQIVNDFQKGDIAEGYSVSREKKESFPLTVTSAQKNPTAFYLCASRQLAEETQYFGPGTRLLVL.

This rearrangement joins TRBV6-1 to TRBJ1-2; 8 bases are shared with TRBD1. The length of the CDR3 is 14 residues. Trimming at V came to 7 bases and at J to 3 bases, leaving 7 bases not matched to a gene. The germline CDR1 and CDR2 sequences are MNHNS and SASEGT. The CDR3 loop is CASNGQGGDYGYTF. CDR3 bases: TGTGCCAGCAACGGACAGGGAGGCGACTATGGCTACACCTTC.

This chain's CDR3 is CASSLTPTGVPNRGPEAFF. CDR3 nucleotide sequence: TGTGCCAGCAGCTTAACCCCTACCGGGGTCCCCAACAGGGGCCCTGAAGCTTTCTTT. The V and J genes are TRBV7-9 and TRBJ1-1; 7 nucleotides match TRBD1. Germline V lookup: CDR1 SEHNR, CDR2 FQNEAQ (reference sequence). The junction had 21 bases not matched to a gene; V was cut back by 2 bases and J by 6 bases. There are 19 residues in the CDR3.

The J gene is TRBJ2-5, the V gene TRBV15; 8 bases are a match to TRBD1. Trimming took 4 bases from V and 2 from J; bases not matched to a gene: 15. This CDR3 region has 18 residues. Germline loops: CDR1 LNHNV, CDR2 YYDKDF (reference sequence). The CDR3 DNA follows: TGTGCCACCAGCACCATAGGACAGGGAGGCCCACCTCAAGAGACCCAGTACTTC. Its protein product is CATSTIGQGGPPQETQYF.

The table lists this clone with a few counts. The genes are TRBV5-1 and TRBJ1-4; 9 nucleotides match TRBD1. This CDR3 contains 15 residues. Germline CDR1 is SGHRS and CDR2 is YFSETQ. V was pared by 5 bases and J by 2 bases, with 4 bases of the junction left unmatched. The CDR3 spells CASSYGQGTNEKLFF. In DNA form, the CDR3 reads TGCGCCAGCAGTTATGGACAGGGGACTAATGAAAAACTGTTTTTT.